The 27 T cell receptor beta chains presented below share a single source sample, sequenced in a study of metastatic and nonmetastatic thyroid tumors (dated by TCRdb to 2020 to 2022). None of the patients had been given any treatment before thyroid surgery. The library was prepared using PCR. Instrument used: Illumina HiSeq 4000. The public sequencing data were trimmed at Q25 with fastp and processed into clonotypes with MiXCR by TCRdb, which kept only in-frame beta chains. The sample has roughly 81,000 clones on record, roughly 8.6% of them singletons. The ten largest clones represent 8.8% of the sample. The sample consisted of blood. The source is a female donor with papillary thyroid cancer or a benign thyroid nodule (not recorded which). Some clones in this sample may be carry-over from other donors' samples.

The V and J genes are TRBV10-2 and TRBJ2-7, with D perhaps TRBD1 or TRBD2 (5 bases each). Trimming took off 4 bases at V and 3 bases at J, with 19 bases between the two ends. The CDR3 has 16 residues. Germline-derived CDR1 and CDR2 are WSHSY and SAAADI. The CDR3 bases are TGCGCCAGCAGTGCGTCGTTCTGGGACGGAAACTACGAGCAGTACTTC. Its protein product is CASSASFWDGNYEQYF.

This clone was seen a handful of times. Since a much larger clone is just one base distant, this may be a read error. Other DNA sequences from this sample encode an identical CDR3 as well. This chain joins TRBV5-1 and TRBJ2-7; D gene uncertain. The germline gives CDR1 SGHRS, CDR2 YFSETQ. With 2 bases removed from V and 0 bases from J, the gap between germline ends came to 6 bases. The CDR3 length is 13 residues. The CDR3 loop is CASSFGSSYEQYF. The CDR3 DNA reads TGCGCCAGCAGCTTCGGTAGCTCCTACGAGCAGTACTTC.

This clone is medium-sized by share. As DNA, the CDR3 is TGTGCCAGCAGCGCCTCCCAGGGGGGGGGCCGCGGAGAGACCCAGTACTTC. Amino acid sequence: CASSASQGGGRGETQYF. The chain links TRBV13 to TRBJ2-5; the D gene could be TRBD1 or TRBD2 (7 bases each). Trimming took 5 bases from V and 4 from J, leaving 23 bases between them. Germline V gives CDR1 PRHDT, CDR2 FYEKMQ (reference sequence). The CDR3 extends over 17 amino acids.

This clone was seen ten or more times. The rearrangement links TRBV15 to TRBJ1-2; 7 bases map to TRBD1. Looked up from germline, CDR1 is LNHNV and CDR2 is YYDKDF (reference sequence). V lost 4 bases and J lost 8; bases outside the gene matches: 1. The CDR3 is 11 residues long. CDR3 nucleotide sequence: TGTGCCACCAGCAAGGGACAGGGCTACACCTTC. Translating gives CATSKGQGYTF.

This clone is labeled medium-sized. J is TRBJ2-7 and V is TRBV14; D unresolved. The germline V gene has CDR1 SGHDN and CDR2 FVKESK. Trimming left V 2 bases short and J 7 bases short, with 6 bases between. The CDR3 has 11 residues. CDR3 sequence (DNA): TGTGCCAGCAGCCAATTGTCAGAGCAGTACTTC. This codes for CASSQLSEQYF.

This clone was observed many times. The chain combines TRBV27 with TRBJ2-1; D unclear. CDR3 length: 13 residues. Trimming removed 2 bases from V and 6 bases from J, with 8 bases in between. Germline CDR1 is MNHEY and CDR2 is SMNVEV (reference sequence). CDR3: CASSLKISNEQFF. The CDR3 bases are TGTGCCAGCAGTTTAAAGATTTCCAATGAGCAGTTCTTC.

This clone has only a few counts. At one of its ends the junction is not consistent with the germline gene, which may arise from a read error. In DNA form, the CDR3 reads TGTGCCAGCAGTTACCAGGCTAACTATGGCTACGCCTTC. Protein product: CASSYQANYGYAF. This rearrangement joins TRBV6-5 to TRBJ1-2; D gene unclear. The CDR3 covers 13 residues. Germline values: CDR1 MNHEY, CDR2 SVGAGI.

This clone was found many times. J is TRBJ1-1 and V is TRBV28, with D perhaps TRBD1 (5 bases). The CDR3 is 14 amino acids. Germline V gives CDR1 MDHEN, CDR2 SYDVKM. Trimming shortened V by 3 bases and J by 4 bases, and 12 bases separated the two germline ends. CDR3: CASSFRVGPTEAFF. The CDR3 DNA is TGTGCCAGCAGTTTTAGGGTGGGGCCCACTGAAGCTTTCTTT.

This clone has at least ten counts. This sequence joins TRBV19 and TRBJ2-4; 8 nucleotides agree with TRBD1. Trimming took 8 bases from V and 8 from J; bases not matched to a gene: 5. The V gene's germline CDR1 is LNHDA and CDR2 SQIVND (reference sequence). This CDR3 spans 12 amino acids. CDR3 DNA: TGTGCCAGTCAGGACAGGGCGGACATTCAGTACTTC. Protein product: CASQDRADIQYF.

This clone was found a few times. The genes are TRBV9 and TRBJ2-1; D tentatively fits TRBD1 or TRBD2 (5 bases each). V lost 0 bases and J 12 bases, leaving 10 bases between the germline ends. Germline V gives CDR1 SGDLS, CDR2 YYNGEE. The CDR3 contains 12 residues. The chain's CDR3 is CASSVARDGQFF. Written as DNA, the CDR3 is TGTGCCAGCAGCGTAGCTAGGGACGGGCAGTTCTTC.

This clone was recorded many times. The CDR3 bases are TGCAGTGCTAGAGACCCGCTGGAGAATTACCCGGCGGATACGCAGTATTTT. It encodes CSARDPLENYPADTQYF. This chain uses TRBV20-1 with TRBJ2-3; D unresolved. The CDR3 length is 17 residues. Trimming shortened V by 0 bases and J by 6 bases, and 22 bases separated the two germline ends. Germline V lookup: CDR1 DFQATT, CDR2 SNEGSKA (reference sequence).

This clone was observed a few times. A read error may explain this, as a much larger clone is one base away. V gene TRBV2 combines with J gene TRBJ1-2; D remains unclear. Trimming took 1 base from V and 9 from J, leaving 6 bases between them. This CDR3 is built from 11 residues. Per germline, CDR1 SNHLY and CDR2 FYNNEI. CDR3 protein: CASSEGGCYTF. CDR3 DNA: TGTGCCAGCAGTGAAGGAGGGTGCTACACCTTC.

The CDR3 reads CASSLRAEETQYF. The CDR3 DNA sequence: TGTGCCAGCAGTTTGCGGGCGGAAGAGACCCAGTACTTC. V is TRBV6-4 and J is TRBJ2-5, with D perhaps matching TRBD2 (5 bases). The length of the CDR3 is 13 residues. Trimming removed 5 bases from V and 3 bases from J, with 10 bases in between. In germline, CDR1 is MRHNA, CDR2 SNTAGT.

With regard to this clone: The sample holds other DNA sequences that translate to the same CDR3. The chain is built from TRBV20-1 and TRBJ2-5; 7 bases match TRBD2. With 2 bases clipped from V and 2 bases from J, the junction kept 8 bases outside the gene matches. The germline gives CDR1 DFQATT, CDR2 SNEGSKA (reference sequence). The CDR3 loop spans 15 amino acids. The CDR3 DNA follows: TGCAGTGCTAGATTGTATAGGGGAGGGCAAGAGACCCAGTACTTC. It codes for CSARLYRGGQETQYF.

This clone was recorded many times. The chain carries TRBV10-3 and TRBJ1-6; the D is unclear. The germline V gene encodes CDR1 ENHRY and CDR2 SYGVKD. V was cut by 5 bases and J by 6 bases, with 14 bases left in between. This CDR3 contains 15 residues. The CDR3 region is CAISPGPTSNSPLHF. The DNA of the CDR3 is TGTGCCATCAGTCCGGGTCCTACTAGTAATTCACCCCTCCACTTT.

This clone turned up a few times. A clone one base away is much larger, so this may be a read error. The CDR3 region has the DNA TGTGCCAGCAGCCAAGTTGCGGCAGACTACGAGCAGTACTTC. Encoded protein: CASSQVAADYEQYF. This chain links TRBV14 with TRBJ2-7; D unclear. V was shortened by 1 base and J by 3 bases, with 10 bases between the two germline ends. This CDR3 region has 14 residues. Germline V gene sequence: CDR1 SGHDN, CDR2 FVKESK.

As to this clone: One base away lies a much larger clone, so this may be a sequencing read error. CDR3 sequence reads: CASRVDSADTQYF. The CDR3 DNA is TGTGCCAGCAGGGTAGATAGCGCAGATACGCAGTATTTT. V usage is TRBV9 and J usage is TRBJ2-3; perhaps TRBD2 as D (5 bases). The CDR3 is 13 residues long. Looked up from germline, CDR1 is SGDLS and CDR2 is YYNGEE.

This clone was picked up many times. The DNA for the CDR3 is TGTGCCAGCAGTGCTAGCGGGGGAGCAGATACGCAGTATTTT. It codes for CASSASGGADTQYF. V and J are TRBV6-4 and TRBJ2-3; 10 bases align to TRBD2. There are 14 residues in the CDR3. The J segment lost 4 bases and the V segment lost 4 bases, leaving 2 bases of the junction unmatched. Germline V gene sequence: CDR1 MRHNA, CDR2 SNTAGT.

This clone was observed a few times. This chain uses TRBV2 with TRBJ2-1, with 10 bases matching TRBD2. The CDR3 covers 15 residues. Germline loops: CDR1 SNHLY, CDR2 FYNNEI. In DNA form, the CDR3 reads TGTGCGACCTTCCCCGCTAGCGGGGGACTGGATGAGCAGTTCTTC. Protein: CATFPASGGLDEQFF.

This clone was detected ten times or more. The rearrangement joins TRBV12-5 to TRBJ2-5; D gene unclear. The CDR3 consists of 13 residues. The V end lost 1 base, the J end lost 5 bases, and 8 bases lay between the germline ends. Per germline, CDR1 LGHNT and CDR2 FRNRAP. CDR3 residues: CASGLAYEETQYF. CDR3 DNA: TGTGCTAGTGGTTTGGCCTACGAGGAGACCCAGTACTTC.

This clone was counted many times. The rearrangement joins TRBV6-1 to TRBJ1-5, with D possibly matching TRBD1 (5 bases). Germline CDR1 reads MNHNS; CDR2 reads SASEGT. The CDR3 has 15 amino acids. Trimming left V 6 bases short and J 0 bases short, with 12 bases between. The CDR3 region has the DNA TGTGCCAGCAGAAGGGGAGGAGGTAGCAATCAGCCCCAGCATTTT. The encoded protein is CASRRGGGSNQPQHF.

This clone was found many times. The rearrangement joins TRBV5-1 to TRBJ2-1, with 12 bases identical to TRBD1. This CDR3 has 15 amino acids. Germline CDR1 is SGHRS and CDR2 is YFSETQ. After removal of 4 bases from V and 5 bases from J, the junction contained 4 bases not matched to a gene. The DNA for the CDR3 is TGCGCCAGCAGCGTCCGGGACAGGGGGCACAATGAGCAGTTCTTC. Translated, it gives CASSVRDRGHNEQFF. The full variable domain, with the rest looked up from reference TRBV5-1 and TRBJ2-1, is KAGVTQTPRYLIKTRGQQVTLSCSPISGHRSVSWYQQTPGQGLQFLFEYFSETQRNKGNFPGRFSGRQFSNSRSEMNVSTLELGDSALYLCASSVRDRGHNEQFFGPGTRLTVL.

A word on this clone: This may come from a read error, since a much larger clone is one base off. The CDR3 region has the DNA TGTGCCAGCAGCTTTGGTTGGCGGACACAAGAGACCCAGTACTTC. The encoded protein is CASSFGWRTQETQYF. The chain links TRBV11-2 to TRBJ2-5; maybe TRBD1 (5 bases). The V end lost 3 bases, the J end lost 2 bases, and 13 bases lay between the germline ends. The CDR3 loop spans 15 amino acids. In germline, CDR1 is SGHAT, CDR2 FQNNGV.

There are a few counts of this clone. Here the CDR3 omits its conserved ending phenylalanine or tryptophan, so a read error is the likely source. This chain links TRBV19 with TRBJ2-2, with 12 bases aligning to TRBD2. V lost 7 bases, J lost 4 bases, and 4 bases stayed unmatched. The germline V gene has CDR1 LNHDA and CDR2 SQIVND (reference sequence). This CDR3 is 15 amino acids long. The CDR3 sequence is CASTRLAGVTGELFL. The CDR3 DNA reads TGTGCCAGTACCCGACTAGCGGGGGTCACCGGGGAGCTGTTTCTT.

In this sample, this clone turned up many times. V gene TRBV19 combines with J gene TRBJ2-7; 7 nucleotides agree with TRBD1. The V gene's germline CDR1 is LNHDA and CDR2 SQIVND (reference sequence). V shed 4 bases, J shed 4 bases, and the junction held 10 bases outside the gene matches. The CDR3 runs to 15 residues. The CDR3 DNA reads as TGTGCCAGTAGTACTCCCAGTGGGACAGTTTACGAGCAGTACTTC. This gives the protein CASSTPSGTVYEQYF.

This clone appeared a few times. The CDR3 bases are TGTGCCAGCAGTGAACTATGGGATACTGAAGCTTTCTTT. It yields the protein CASSELWDTEAFF. The genes are TRBV25-1 and TRBJ1-1; no definite D call. V was pared by 2 bases and J by 5 bases, with 9 bases between. This CDR3 contains 13 residues. Looked up from germline, CDR1 is MGHDK and CDR2 is SYGVNS.

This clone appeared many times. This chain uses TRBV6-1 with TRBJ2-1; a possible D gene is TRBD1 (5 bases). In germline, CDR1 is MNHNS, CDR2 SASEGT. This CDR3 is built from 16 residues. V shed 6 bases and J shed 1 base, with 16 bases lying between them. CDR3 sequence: CASRTSETESYNEQFF. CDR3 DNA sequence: TGTGCCAGCAGGACCTCCGAGACAGAATCCTACAATGAGCAGTTCTTC.